The source of this T cell receptor beta chain is a study of PD-1 blockade in mismatch repair-deficient tumors (dated by TCRdb to about 2017). About the full investigation: The trial enrolled some 82 consecutive patients with approximately twelve mismatch repair-deficient cancer types between 2013 and 2016, all previously treated and progressing. Tumor-associated T cell clones were tracked in the peripheral blood of patients responding to PD-1 blockade by deep sequencing of TCR CDR3 regions. General study outcomes and caveats: Rapid expansion after pembrolizumab followed by contraction, generally before radiologic responses, was shown by tumor-resident clones, which were often undetectable in blood before treatment.

In its sample, this clone was seen a few times. Its antigen specificity is not known. At one boundary the junction diverges from the germline segment, which might be a read error. For every enrolled patient, mismatch repair deficiency was confirmed by either polymerase chain reaction or immunohistochemistry. TCR sequencing was performed for a few patients who responded to pembrolizumab therapy. The phase II trial prospectively tested pembrolizumab PD-1 blockade in advanced mismatch repair-deficient cancers regardless of tissue of origin. Peripheral blood T cell samples were serially collected before and at multiple times after PD-1 blockade was started. The timing of each blood sample was reported as weeks after the first dose of pembrolizumab. The library relied on the immunoSEQ multiplex PCR assay. The clones in this table, taken by TCRdb from immuneACCESS, are in-frame only. Not every clone is retained; where verified, under half of the shortfall comes from an unresolved V gene, and the cause of the rest is unknown. Present in this sample are more than 40,000 clones, around 73% of which were seen just once. The ten largest clones represent 2.5% to 4% of the sample.

The germline V gene (reference sequence) provides CDR1 SSHAT and CDR2 FNYEAQ. CDR3 length: 19 amino acids, cysteine to phenylalanine. The entry retains the CDR3 DNA only, 57 bases that are in frame from base 1. The V gene is TRBV7-7 and the J gene is TRBJ2-2, with 10 bases in between that match TRBD2. Sequences were derived from peripheral blood, sampled 4 weeks after starting pembrolizumab. The clonotype originates from an adult with mismatch repair-deficient cancer. The CDR3 sequence is CASSLEERASGRRTGELFF. The bases read TGTGCTAGCAGCTTAGAGGAGAGGGCTAGCGGGAGACGAACCGGGGAGCTGTTTTTT.